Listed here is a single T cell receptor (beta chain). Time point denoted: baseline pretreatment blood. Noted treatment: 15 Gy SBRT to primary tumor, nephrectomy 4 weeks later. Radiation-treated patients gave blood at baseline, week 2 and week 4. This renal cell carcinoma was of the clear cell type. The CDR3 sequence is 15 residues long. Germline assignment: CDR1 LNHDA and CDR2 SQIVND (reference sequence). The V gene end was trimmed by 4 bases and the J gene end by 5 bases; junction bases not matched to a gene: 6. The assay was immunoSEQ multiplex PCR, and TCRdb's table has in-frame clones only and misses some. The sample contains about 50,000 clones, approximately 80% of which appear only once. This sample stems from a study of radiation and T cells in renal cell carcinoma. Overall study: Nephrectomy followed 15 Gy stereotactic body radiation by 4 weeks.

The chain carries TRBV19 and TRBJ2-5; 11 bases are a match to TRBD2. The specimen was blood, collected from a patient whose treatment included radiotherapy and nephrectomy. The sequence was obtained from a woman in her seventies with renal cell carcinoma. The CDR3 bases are TGTGCCAGTAGTAGAACTAGCGGGAGTAGGGAGACCCAGTACTTC. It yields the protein CASSRTSGSRETQYF.